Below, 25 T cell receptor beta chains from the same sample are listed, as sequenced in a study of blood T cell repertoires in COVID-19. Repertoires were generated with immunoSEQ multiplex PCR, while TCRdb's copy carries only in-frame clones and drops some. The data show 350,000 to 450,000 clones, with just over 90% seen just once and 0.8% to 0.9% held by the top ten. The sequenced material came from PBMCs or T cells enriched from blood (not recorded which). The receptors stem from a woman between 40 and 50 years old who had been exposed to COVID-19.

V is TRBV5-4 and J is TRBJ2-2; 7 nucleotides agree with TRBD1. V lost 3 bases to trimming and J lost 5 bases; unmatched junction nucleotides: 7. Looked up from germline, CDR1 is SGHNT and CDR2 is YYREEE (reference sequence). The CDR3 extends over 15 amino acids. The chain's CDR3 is CASSSLGQPTGELFF. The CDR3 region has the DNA TGTGCCAGCAGCTCTCTGGGACAGCCTACCGGGGAGCTGTTTTTT.

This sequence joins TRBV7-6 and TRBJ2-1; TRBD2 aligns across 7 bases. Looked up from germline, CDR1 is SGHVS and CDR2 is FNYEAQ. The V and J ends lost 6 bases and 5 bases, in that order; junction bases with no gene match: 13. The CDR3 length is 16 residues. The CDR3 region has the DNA TGTGCCAGCAGTTCCCGGGGGGTGGGTACGAACAATGAGCAGTTCTTC. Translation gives CASSSRGVGTNNEQFF.

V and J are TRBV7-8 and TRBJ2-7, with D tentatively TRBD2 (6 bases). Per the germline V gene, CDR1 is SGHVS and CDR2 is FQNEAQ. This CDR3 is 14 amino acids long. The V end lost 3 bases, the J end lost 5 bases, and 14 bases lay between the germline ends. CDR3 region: CASSLAGRVDEQYF. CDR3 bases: TGTGCCAGCAGCTTGGCGGGGCGGGTCGACGAGCAGTACTTC.

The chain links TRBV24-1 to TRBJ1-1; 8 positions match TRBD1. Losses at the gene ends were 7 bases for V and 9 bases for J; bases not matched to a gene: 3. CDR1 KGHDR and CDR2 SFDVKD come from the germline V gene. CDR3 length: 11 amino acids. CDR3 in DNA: TGTGCCACCAGGCAGGGGGCTCAAGCTTTCTTT. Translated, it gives CATRQGAQAFF.

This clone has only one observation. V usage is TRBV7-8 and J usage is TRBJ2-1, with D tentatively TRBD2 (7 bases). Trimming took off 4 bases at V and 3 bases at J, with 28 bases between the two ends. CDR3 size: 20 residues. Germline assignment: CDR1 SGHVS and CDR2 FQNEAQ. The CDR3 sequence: CASSSGARLAEEMVYNEQFF. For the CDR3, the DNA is TGTGCCAGCAGCTCAGGGGCTCGGCTAGCGGAGGAGATGGTCTACAATGAGCAGTTCTTC.

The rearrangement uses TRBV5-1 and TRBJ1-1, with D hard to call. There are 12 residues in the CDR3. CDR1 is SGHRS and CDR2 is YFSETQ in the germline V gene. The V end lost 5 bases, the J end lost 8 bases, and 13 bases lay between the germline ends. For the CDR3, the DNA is TGCGCCAGCAGATACGACACCACCGAAGCTTTCTTT. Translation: CASRYDTTEAFF.

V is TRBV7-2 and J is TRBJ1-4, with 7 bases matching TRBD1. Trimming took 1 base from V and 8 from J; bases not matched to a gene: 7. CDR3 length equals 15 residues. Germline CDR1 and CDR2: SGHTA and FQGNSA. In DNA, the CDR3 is TGTGCCAGCAGCTTAGACGCTCAGGGGGACGAAAAACTGTTTTTT. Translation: CASSLDAQGDEKLFF.

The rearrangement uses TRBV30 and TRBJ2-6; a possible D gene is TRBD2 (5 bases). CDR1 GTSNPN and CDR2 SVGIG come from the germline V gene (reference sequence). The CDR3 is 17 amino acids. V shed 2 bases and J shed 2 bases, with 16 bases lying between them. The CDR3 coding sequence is TGTGCCTGGAGTAAATTACGGACTCCGACTGGGGCCAACGTCCTGACTTTC. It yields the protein CAWSKLRTPTGANVLTF.

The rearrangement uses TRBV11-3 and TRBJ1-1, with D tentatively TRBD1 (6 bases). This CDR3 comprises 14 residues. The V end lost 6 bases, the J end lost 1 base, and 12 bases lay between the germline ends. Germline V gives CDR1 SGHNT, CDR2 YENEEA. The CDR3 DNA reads TGTGCCAGCAGGAAAGGGGGTACGAACACTGAAGCTTTCTTT. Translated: CASRKGGTNTEAFF.

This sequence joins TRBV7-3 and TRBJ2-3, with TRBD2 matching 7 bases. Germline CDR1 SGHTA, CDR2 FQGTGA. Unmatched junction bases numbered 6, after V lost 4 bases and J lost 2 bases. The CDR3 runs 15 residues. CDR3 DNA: TGTGCCAGCAGCTCGGCGGGAGCCCTCACAGATACGCAGTATTTT. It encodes CASSSAGALTDTQYF.

CDR3 residues: CASSNQQGASGRAVRYNEQFF. The CDR3 DNA is TGTGCCAGCAGCAACCAACAGGGGGCTAGCGGGAGGGCCGTACGCTACAATGAGCAGTTCTTC. The gene calls are TRBV21-1 and TRBJ2-1; the table names TRBD2, a call not compared with the DNA. TRBV21-1 is recorded as a pseudogene. The CDR3 consists of 21 residues.

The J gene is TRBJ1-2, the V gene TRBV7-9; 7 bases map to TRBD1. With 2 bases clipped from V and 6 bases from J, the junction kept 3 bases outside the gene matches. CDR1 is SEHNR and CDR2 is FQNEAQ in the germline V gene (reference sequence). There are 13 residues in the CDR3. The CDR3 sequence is CASSLKGANGYTF. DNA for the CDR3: TGTGCCAGCAGCTTAAAGGGGGCCAATGGCTACACCTTC.

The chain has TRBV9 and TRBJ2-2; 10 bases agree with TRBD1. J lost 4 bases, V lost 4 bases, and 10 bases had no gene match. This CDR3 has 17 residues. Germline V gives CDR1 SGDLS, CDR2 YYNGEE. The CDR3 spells CASSPRDRGLPTGELFF. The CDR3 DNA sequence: TGTGCCAGCAGCCCCCGGGACAGGGGACTACCCACCGGGGAGCTGTTTTTT.

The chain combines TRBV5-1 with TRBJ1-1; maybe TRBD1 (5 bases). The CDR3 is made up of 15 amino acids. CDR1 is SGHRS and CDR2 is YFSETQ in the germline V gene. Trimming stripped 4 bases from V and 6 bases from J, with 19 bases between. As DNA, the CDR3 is TGCGCCAGCAGCGCGGAAGCGGGGCGCCTCTCTGAAGCTTTCTTT. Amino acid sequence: CASSAEAGRLSEAFF.

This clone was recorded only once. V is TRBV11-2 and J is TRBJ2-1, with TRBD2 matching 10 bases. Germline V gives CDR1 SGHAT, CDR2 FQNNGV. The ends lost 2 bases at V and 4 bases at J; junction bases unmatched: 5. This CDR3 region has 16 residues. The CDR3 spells CASSLYSGGGYNEQFF. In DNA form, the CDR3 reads TGTGCCAGCAGCTTATACAGCGGGGGGGGATACAATGAGCAGTTCTTC.

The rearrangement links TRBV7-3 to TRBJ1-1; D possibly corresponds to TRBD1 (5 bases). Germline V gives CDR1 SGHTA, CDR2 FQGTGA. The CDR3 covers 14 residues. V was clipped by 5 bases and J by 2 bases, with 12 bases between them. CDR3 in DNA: TGTGCCAGCAGCCCTACGGGGGGTAACACTGAAGCTTTCTTT. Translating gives CASSPTGGNTEAFF.

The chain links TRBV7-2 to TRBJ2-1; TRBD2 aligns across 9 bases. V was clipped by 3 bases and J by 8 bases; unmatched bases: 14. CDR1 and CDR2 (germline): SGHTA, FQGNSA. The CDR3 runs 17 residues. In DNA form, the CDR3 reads TGTGCCAGCAGCTTTAGATTCAGTCGCGGGAGGGCACATGAGCAGTTCTTC. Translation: CASSFRFSRGRAHEQFF.

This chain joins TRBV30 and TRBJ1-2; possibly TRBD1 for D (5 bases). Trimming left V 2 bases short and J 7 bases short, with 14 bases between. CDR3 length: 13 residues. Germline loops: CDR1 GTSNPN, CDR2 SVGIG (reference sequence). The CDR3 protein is CAWSLGGLGGYTF. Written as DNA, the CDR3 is TGTGCCTGGAGTCTCGGGGGGTTGGGTGGCTACACCTTC.

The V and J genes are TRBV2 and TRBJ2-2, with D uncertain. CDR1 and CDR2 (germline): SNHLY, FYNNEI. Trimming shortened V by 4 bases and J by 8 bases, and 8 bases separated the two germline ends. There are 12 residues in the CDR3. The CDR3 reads CASSAFRGELFF. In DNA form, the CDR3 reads TGTGCCAGCAGTGCCTTTAGAGGGGAGCTGTTTTTT. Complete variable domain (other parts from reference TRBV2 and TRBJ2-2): EPEVTQTPSHQVTQMGQEVILRCVPISNHLYFYWYRQILGQKVEFLVSFYNNEISEKSEIFDDQFSVERPDGSNFTLKIRSTKLEDSAMYFCASSAFRGELFFGEGSRLTVL.

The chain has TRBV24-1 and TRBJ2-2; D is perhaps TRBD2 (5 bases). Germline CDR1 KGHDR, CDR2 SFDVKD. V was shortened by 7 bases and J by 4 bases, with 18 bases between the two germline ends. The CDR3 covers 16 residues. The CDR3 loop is CATSAFRTWGTGELFF. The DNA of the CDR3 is TGTGCCACCAGCGCCTTCCGGACTTGGGGCACCGGGGAGCTGTTTTTT.

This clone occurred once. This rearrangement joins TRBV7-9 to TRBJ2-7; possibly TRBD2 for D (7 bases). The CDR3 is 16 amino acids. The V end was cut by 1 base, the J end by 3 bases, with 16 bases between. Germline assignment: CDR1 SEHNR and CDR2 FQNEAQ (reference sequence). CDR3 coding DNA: TGTGCCAGCAGCTTAGAGGGAGGGGGAACAGTCTACGAGCAGTACTTC. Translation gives CASSLEGGGTVYEQYF.

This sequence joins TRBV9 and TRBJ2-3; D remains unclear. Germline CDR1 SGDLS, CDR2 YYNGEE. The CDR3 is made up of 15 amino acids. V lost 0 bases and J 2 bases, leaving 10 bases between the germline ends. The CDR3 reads CASSVGAGYTDTQYF. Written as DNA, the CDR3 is TGTGCCAGCAGCGTAGGGGCTGGCTACACAGATACGCAGTATTTT. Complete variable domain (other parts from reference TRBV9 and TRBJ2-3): DSGVTQTPKHLITATGQRVTLRCSPRSGDLSVYWYQQSLDQGLQFLIQYYNGEERAKGNILERFSAQQFPDLHSELNLSSLELGDSALYFCASSVGAGYTDTQYFGPGTRLTVL.

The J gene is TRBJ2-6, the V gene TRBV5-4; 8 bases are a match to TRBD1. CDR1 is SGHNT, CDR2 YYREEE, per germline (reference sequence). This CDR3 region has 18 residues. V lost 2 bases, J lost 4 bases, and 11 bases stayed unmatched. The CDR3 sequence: CASSLGDRFRDGANVLTF. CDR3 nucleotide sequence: TGTGCCAGCAGCTTAGGGGACAGGTTCCGGGACGGGGCCAACGTCCTGACTTTC. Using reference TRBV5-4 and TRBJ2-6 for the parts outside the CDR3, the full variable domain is ETGVTQSPTHLIKTRGQQVTLRCSSQSGHNTVSWYQQALGQGPQFIFQYYREEENGRGNFPPRFSGLQFPNYSSELNVNALELDDSALYLCASSLGDRFRDGANVLTFGAGSRLTVL.

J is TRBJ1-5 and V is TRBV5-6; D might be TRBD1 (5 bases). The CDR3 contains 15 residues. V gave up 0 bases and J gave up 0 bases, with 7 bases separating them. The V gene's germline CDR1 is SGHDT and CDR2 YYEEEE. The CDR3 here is CASSLAGLSNQPQHF. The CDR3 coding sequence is TGTGCCAGCAGCTTGGCGGGACTTAGCAATCAGCCCCAGCATTTT. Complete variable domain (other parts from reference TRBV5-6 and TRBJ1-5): DAGVTQSPTHLIKTRGQQVTLRCSPKSGHDTVSWYQQALGQGPQFIFQYYEEEERQRGNFPDRFSGHQFPNYSSELNVNALLLGDSALYLCASSLAGLSNQPQHFGDGTRLSIL.

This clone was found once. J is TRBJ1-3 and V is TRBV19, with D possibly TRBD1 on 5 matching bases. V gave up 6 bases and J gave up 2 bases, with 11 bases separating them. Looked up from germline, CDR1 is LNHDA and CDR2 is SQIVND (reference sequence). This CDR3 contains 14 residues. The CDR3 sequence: CASSTGGAGNTIYF. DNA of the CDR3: TGTGCCAGTAGCACGGGGGGGGCTGGAAACACCATATATTTT.